Presented here are 10 T cell receptor beta chains from one specimen sequenced in a study of shared clonotypes between healthy human individuals (dated by TCRdb to the early 2020s). The library relied on the immunoSEQ multiplex PCR assay. Drawn from immuneACCESS, this table holds only the in-frame rearrangements with V and J called that TCRdb kept. Clones are partly lost; checked studies trace under half to an unresolved V gene and leave the rest unexplained. Recorded for this sample are fewer than 3 million clones; approximately 90% of them occurred a single time. Of the sample, 0.37% is held by the ten largest clones. Sequencing was performed on naive CD4+ T cells from PBMCs. The cell subset or site label, read with the paper, signifies: CD45RA+ positively selected. Receptors originate from a man younger than 35 in good health. Some clones in this sample may be carry-over from other donors' samples.

As DNA, the CDR3 is TGTGCCATCAGTACAGCTGCGTCTAACTATGGCTACACCTTC. Protein: CAISTAASNYGYTF. This chain connects TRBV10-3 to TRBJ1-2; D not certain. The CDR3 covers 14 residues. The germline CDR1 and CDR2 sequences are ENHRY and SYGVKD. Trimming stripped 5 bases from V and 0 bases from J, with 10 bases between.

The genes are TRBV28 and TRBJ1-2, with a tentative D call TRBD1 (5 bases). CDR3 length: 12 residues. Between the trimmed V and J ends, which lost 4 bases and 8 bases, there was a span of 11 bases. Germline CDR1 reads MDHEN; CDR2 reads SYDVKM. CDR3 DNA: TGTGCCAGCAGTTGGGACTTTCGCGGCTACACCTTC. This encodes CASSWDFRGYTF.

The chain is built from TRBV6-5 and TRBJ2-3; TRBD2 matches 8 bases. Germline V gives CDR1 MNHEY, CDR2 SVGAGI. The ends lost 2 bases at V and 2 bases at J; junction bases unmatched: 6. The CDR3 extends over 16 amino acids. The CDR3 region is CASSYGLAGNTDTQYF. For the CDR3, the DNA is TGTGCCAGCAGTTACGGGTTAGCGGGAAACACAGATACGCAGTATTTT.

The chain carries TRBV5-4 and TRBJ2-3, with D perhaps matching TRBD1 or TRBD2 (6 bases each). CDR1 is SGHNT, CDR2 YYREEE, per germline (reference sequence). V lost 0 bases to trimming and J lost 8 bases, with 16 bases between them. CDR3 length: 15 amino acids. DNA of the CDR3: TGTGCCAGCAGCTTGGAATCGGGGGCTTTTGGTACGCAGTATTTT. Translation gives CASSLESGAFGTQYF.

This clone was detected once. This chain connects TRBV7-2 to TRBJ2-7; 10 bases are shared with TRBD1. With V trimmed by 5 bases and J by 6 bases, 16 bases remained unmatched. This CDR3 comprises 17 residues. CDR1 is SGHTA, CDR2 FQGNSA, per germline. CDR3 nucleotide sequence: TGTGCCAGCAGCCGATCGGCTCTCCGGGACAGGGGTCTCGAGCAGTACTTC. Encoded protein: CASSRSALRDRGLEQYF.

V is TRBV9 and J is TRBJ2-1; 10 bases are a match to TRBD1. The CDR3 sequence is 15 residues long. Germline CDR1 SGDLS, CDR2 YYNGEE. J gave up 3 bases and V 3 bases, and 3 bases lay outside the gene matches. CDR3 amino acids: CASSGQGAFYNEQFF. In DNA, the CDR3 is TGTGCCAGCAGCGGACAGGGGGCCTTCTACAATGAGCAGTTCTTC.

The rearrangement uses TRBV19 and TRBJ2-7; 9 bases align to TRBD1. The junction had 9 bases not matched to a gene; V was cut back by 7 bases and J by 2 bases. This CDR3 comprises 15 residues. CDR1 is LNHDA, CDR2 SQIVND, per germline (reference sequence). CDR3 DNA sequence: TGTGCCAGTACCTATACGGGACAGGGACCCTACGAGCAGTACTTC. Residues: CASTYTGQGPYEQYF.

The chain carries TRBV9 and TRBJ2-7, with D hard to call. The V and J ends lost 4 bases and 1 base respectively, with 15 bases between them. The CDR3 extends over 15 amino acids. Germline loops: CDR1 SGDLS, CDR2 YYNGEE. The DNA for the CDR3 is TGTGCCAGCAGCCCGGACGTACGGGTATCCTACGAGCAGTACTTC. Translated: CASSPDVRVSYEQYF.

This clone was observed a single time. The V call is TRBV6-5, the J call TRBJ1-1, with TRBD1 as a possible D gene (5 bases). CDR3 size: 15 residues. CDR1 MNHEY and CDR2 SVGAGI come from the germline V gene. The germline V and J ends were trimmed by 0 bases and 6 bases, with 14 bases remaining between them. For the CDR3, the DNA is TGTGCCAGCAGTTACTCGCCAGGGCTCGCTGCTGAAGCTTTCTTT. This gives the protein CASSYSPGLAAEAFF.

The J gene is TRBJ1-5, the V gene TRBV18, with D unclear. V lost 5 bases and J lost 0, with 8 bases in between. The germline CDR1 and CDR2 sequences are KGHSH and LQKENI. The CDR3 runs to 14 residues. CDR3 sequence (DNA): TGTGCCAGCTCATTTCAGGTTAGCAATCAGCCCCAGCATTTT. This codes for CASSFQVSNQPQHF.